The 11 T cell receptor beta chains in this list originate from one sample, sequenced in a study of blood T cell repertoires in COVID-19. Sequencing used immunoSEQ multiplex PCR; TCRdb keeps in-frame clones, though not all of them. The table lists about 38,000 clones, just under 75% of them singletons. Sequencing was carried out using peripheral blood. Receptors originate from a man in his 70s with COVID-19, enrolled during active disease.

CDR3 sequence reads: CASQRGQGAGGELFF. The CDR3 DNA follows: TGTGCCAGCCAAAGGGGGCAGGGGGCCGGCGGGGAGCTGTTTTTT. The chain links TRBV28 to TRBJ2-2, with 8 nucleotides matching TRBD1. This CDR3 is 15 amino acids long. V was clipped by 8 bases and J by 7 bases; unmatched bases: 12. Germline lookup yields CDR1 MDHEN and CDR2 SYDVKM.

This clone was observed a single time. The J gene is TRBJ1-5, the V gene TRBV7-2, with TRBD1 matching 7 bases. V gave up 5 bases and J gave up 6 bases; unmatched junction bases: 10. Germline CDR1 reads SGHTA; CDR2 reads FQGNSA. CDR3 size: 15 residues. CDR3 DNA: TGTGCCAGCAGCCTGATCGAGGGGGCACGTCAGCCCCAGCATTTT. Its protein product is CASSLIEGARQPQHF.

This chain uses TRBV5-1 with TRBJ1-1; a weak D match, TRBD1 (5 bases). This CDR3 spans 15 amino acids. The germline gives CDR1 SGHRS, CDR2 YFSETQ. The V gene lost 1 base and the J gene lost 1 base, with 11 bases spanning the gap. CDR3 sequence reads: CASSLWGDANTEAFF. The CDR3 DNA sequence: TGCGCCAGCAGCTTGTGGGGGGATGCGAACACTGAAGCTTTCTTT.

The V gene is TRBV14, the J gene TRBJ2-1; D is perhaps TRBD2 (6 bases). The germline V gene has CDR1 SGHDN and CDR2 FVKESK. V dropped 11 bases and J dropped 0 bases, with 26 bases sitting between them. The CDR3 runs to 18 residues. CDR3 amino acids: CARKMRLAKESSYNEQFF. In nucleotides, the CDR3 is TGTGCCCGAAAGATGAGGCTAGCGAAAGAGAGCTCCTACAATGAGCAGTTCTTC.

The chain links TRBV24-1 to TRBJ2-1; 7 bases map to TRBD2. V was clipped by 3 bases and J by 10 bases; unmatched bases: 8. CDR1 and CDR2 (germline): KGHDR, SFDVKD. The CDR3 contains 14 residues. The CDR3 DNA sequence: TGTGCCACCAGTGATAATGGGGGGGTCCAAGAGCAGTTCTTC. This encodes CATSDNGGVQEQFF.

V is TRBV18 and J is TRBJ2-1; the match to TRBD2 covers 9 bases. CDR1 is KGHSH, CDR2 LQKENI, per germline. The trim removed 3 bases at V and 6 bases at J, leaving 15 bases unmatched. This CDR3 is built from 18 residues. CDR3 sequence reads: CASSPPIPERGVGNEQFF. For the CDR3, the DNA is TGTGCCAGCTCACCGCCCATACCCGAGCGGGGGGTAGGCAATGAGCAGTTCTTC.

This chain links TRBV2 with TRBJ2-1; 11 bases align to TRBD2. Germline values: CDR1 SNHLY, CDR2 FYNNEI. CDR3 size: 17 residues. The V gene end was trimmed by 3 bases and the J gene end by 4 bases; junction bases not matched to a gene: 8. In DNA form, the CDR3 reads TGTGCCAGCAGTGATGTCCCGGGACTAGCGGTTTACAATGAGCAGTTCTTC. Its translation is CASSDVPGLAVYNEQFF. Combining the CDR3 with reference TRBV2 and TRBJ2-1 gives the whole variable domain EPEVTQTPSHQVTQMGQEVILRCVPISNHLYFYWYRQILGQKVEFLVSFYNNEISEKSEIFDDQFSVERPDGSNFTLKIRSTKLEDSAMYFCASSDVPGLAVYNEQFFGPGTRLTVL.

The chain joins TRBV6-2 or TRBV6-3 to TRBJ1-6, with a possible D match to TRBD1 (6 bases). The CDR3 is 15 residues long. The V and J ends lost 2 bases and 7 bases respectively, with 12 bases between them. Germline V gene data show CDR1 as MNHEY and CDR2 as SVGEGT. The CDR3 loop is CASSYAQGGNSPLHF. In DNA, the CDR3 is TGTGCCAGCAGTTACGCACAGGGAGGGAATTCACCCCTCCACTTT.

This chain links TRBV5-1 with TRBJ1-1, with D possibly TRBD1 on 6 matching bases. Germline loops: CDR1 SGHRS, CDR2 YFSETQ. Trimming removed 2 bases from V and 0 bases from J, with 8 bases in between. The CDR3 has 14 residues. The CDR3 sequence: CASSFAGVNTEAFF. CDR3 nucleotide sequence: TGCGCCAGCAGCTTCGCAGGGGTGAACACTGAAGCTTTCTTT.

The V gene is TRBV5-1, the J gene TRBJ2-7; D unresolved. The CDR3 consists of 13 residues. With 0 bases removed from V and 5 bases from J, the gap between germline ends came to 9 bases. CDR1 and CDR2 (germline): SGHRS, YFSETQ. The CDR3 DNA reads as TGCGCCAGCAGCTTGGGAGCTGCGGACGAGCAGTACTTC. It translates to CASSLGAADEQYF.

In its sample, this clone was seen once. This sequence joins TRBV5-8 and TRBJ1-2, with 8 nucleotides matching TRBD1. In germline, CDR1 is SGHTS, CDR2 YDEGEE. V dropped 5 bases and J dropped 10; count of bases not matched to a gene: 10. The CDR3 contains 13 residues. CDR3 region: CASSLRDRSDYTF. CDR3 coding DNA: TGTGCCAGCAGTCTTCGGGACAGGTCGGACTACACCTTC.